The entry below gives a single TCR beta chain sequence along with its context. Its antigen is not known. This entry belongs to a study of CD8 T cells in Susac syndrome. Study findings and constraints: The number of Susac-specific public clones found was some 17 in total CD8+ repertoires and four to six in CD8+ TEMRA repertoires. Clonal CD8+ expansion in Susac was highest in TEMRA cells and active patients.

Reverse transcription of roughly 0.5 to 1 ug RNA was carried out with random hexamers. TCRdb independently ran MiXCR on the immunoSEQ multiplex PCR reads; one entry per CDR3 protein. The sample includes around 80,000 distinct CDR3 sequences, roughly 94% of them seen just once. The sequence was obtained from a human donor with Susac syndrome. Material for sequencing was CD8+ T cells from PBMCs.

This CDR3 is CSVEEVDLYGYTF. CDR3 nucleotide sequence: TGCAGCGTTGAAGAGGTGGACCTCTATGGCTACACCTTC. The rearrangement uses TRBV29-1 and TRBJ1-2; D is ambiguous. This CDR3 spans 13 amino acids. Germline CDR1 is SQVTM and CDR2 is ANQGSEA. V was cut by 0 bases and J by 4 bases, with 9 bases left in between.